This T cell receptor (beta chain) was sequenced in a study of T cell responses to AZD1222 COVID-19 vaccine. Study-level results: It should be noted that donors were predominantly white British and more often female, and clonal diversity was possibly underestimated. Increased Spike-specific TCR breadth and depth were observed after two AZD1222 doses.

As concerns this clone: Its target is unknown.

V lost 6 bases and J lost 3, with 20 bases in between. This CDR3 region has 16 residues. Per germline, CDR1 LGHDT and CDR2 YNNKEL (reference sequence). This table comes from immunoSEQ multiplex PCR, and its TCRdb copy is limited to in-frame clones, with some not included. The sample includes approximately 75,000 clones, around 86% seen only once; the top ten take around 18%. Sequenced material: peripheral blood, taken 28 days after the second AZD1222 dose. This rearrangement joins TRBV3-1 (or the pseudogene TRBV3-2) to TRBJ1-2, with a tentative D call TRBD1 (6 bases). The source of this sequence is an adult who received the AZD1222 COVID-19 vaccine. The CDR3 protein is CASSLPLGEGDYGYTF. CDR3 nucleotide sequence: TGTGCCAGCAGTCTACCCCTCGGCGAGGGGGACTATGGCTACACCTTC.